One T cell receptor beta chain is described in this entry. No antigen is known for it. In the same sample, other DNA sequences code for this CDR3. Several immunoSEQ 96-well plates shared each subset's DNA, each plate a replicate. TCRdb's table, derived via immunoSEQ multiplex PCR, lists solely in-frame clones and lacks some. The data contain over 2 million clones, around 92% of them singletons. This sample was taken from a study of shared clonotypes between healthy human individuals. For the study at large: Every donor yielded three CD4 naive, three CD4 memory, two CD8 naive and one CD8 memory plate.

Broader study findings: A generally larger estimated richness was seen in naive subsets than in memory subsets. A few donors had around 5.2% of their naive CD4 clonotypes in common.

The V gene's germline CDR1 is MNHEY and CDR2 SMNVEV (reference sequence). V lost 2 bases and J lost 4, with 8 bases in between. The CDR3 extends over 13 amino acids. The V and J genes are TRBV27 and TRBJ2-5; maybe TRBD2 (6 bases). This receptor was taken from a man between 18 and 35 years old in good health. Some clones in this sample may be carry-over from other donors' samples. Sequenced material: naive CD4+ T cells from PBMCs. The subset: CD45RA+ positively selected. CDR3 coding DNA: TGTGCCAGCAGTTTAGCGGGGTCAGAGACCCAGTACTTC. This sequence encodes CASSLAGSETQYF.